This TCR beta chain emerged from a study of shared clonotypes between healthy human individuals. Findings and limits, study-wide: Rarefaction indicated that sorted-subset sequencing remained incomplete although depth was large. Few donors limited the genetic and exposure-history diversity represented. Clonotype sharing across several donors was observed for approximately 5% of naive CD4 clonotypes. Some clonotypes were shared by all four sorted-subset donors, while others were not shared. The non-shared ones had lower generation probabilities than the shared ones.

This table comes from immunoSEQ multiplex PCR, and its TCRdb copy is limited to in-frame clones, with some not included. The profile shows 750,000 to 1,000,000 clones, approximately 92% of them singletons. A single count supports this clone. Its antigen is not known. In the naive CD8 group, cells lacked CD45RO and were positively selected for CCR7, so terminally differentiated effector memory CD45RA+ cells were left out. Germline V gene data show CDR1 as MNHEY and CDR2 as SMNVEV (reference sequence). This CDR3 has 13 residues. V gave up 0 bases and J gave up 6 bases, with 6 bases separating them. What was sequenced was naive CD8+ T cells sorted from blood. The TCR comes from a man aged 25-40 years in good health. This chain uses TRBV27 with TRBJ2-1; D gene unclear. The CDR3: CASSLSNSNEQFF. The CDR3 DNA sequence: TGTGCCAGCAGTTTATCGAATAGCAATGAGCAGTTCTTC.